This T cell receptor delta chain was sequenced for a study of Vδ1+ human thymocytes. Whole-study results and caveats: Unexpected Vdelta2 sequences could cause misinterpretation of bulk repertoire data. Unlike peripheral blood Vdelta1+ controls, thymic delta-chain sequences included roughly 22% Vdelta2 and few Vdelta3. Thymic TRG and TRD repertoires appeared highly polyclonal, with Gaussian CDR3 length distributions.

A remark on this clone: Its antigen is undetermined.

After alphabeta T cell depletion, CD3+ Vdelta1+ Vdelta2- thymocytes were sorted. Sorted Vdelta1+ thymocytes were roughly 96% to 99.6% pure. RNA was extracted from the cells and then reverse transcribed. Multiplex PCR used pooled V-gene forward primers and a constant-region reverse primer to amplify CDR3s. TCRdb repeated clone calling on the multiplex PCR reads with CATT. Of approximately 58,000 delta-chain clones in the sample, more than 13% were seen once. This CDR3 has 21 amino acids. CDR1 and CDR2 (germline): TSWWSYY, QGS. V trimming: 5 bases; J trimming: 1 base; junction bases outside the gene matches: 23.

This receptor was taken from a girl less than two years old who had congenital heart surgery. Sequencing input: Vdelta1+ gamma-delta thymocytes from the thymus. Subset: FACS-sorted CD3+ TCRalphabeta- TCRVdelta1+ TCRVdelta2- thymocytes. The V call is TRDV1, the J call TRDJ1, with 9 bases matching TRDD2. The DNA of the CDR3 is TGTGCTCTTGGGTCCCACCGGCCTTCCTACTTGCTGGGGACAGGCACCGATAAACTCATCTTT. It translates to CALGSHRPSYLLGTGTDKLIF.